The 13 T cell receptor beta chains presented below share a single source sample, sequenced in a study of blood T cell repertoires in COVID-19. Assay used: immunoSEQ multiplex PCR; TCRdb lists only in-frame clones, some missing. In the table there are about 250,000 clones, about 83% of which are singletons. Sequencing was performed on PBMCs or T cells enriched from blood (not recorded which). These receptors were taken from a woman between 35 and 50 years old who had been exposed to COVID-19.

V gene TRBV4-3 combines with J gene TRBJ1-3; D is unclear. CDR1 is LGHNA, CDR2 YSLEER, per germline. There are 17 residues in the CDR3. Trimming removed 0 bases from V and 0 bases from J, with 12 bases in between. The CDR3, as DNA: TGCGCCAGCAGCCAAGATTCCGGGAGTCTCTCTGGAAACACCATATATTTT. Translating it yields CASSQDSGSLSGNTIYF.

The chain is built from TRBV28 and TRBJ1-1, with 7 nucleotides matching TRBD1. Germline CDR1 MDHEN, CDR2 SYDVKM. Losses at the gene ends were 6 bases for V and 4 bases for J; bases not matched to a gene: 11. CDR3 length: 15 residues. The CDR3 sequence: CASRATGVGSTEAFF. The CDR3 DNA sequence: TGTGCCAGCAGAGCCACAGGGGTTGGAAGCACTGAAGCTTTCTTT.

The chain carries TRBV2 and TRBJ2-2; a weak D match, TRBD2 (5 bases). Deletions cut 7 bases from V and 5 bases from J, with 14 bases between. The CDR3 extends over 14 amino acids. CDR1 and CDR2 from the germline V gene are SNHLY and FYNNEI. CDR3 protein: CASNGDGKTGELFF. CDR3 DNA sequence: TGTGCCAGCAACGGGGATGGCAAAACCGGGGAGCTGTTTTTT.

J is TRBJ1-3 and V is TRBV6-6; the D is unclear. V gave up 5 bases and J gave up 7 bases, with 15 bases separating them. Germline V gene data show CDR1 as MNHNY and CDR2 as SVGAGI (reference sequence). The CDR3 spans 14 residues. The CDR3 loop reads CASSAPLEANTIYF. The CDR3 DNA reads as TGTGCCAGCAGTGCCCCTCTGGAAGCGAACACCATATATTTT.

This chain connects TRBV14 to TRBJ2-5, with D maybe TRBD1 (6 bases). The CDR3 covers 14 residues. The V gene's germline CDR1 is SGHDN and CDR2 FVKESK. Trimming took off 1 base at V and 5 bases at J, with 11 bases between the two ends. The CDR3 region is CASSQGTAGETQYF. CDR3 sequence (DNA): TGTGCCAGCAGCCAAGGGACAGCAGGGGAGACCCAGTACTTC. The full variable domain, in which reference TRBV14 and TRBJ2-5 provide the parts outside the CDR3, is EAGVTQFPSHSVIEKGQTVTLRCDPISGHDNLYWYRRVMGKEIKFLLHFVKESKQDESGMPNNRFLAERTGGTYSTLKVQPAELEDSGVYFCASSQGTAGETQYFGPGTRLLVL.

The CDR3 spells CASSIDRAKNEKLFF. CDR3 DNA sequence: TGTGCCAGCAGTATCGACAGGGCAAAAAATGAAAAACTGTTTTTT. The rearrangement uses TRBV2 and TRBJ1-4; 7 bases agree with TRBD1. Per the germline V gene, CDR1 is SNHLY and CDR2 is FYNNEI. After removal of 5 bases from V and 5 bases from J, the junction contained 8 bases not matched to a gene. The CDR3 is 15 residues long. The full variable domain, with the rest looked up from reference TRBV2 and TRBJ1-4, is EPEVTQTPSHQVTQMGQEVILRCVPISNHLYFYWYRQILGQKVEFLVSFYNNEISEKSEIFDDQFSVERPDGSNFTLKIRSTKLEDSAMYFCASSIDRAKNEKLFFGSGTQLSVL.

The V gene is TRBV3-1 (or the pseudogene TRBV3-2), the J gene TRBJ2-1, with 11 bases fitting TRBD2. Germline trimming cut 8 bases from V and 8 bases from J; bases unmatched to any gene: 17. The CDR3 has 17 amino acids. Germline CDR1 is LGHDT and CDR2 is YNNKEL (reference sequence). The CDR3 reads CASGPLAGDILGYEQFF. The CDR3 DNA reads as TGTGCCAGCGGCCCACTAGCGGGGGACATCCTGGGCTATGAGCAGTTCTTC.

The V call is TRBV7-9, the J call TRBJ1-4, with 7 bases matching TRBD1. The CDR3 runs 14 residues. V lost 5 bases and J lost 7; bases outside the gene matches: 7. Germline V gene data show CDR1 as SEHNR and CDR2 as FQNEAQ (reference sequence). This CDR3 is CASSQTGRAEKLFF. The CDR3 DNA is TGTGCCAGCAGCCAGACAGGGCGAGCTGAAAAACTGTTTTTT.

The genes are TRBV24-1 and TRBJ2-3, with 12 bases that match TRBD2. The junction had 7 bases not matched to a gene; V was cut back by 3 bases and J by 4 bases. Germline CDR1 is KGHDR and CDR2 is SFDVKD. CDR3 length: 17 amino acids. Here the CDR3 reads CATSDPGTSGYPDTQYF. The DNA for the CDR3 is TGTGCCACCAGTGATCCAGGGACTAGCGGGTATCCAGATACGCAGTATTTT.

This clone was recorded only once. The rearrangement links TRBV7-6 to TRBJ2-7, with a tentative D call TRBD1 (5 bases). With 2 bases removed from V and 0 bases from J, the gap between germline ends came to 11 bases. In germline, CDR1 is SGHVS, CDR2 FNYEAQ. The CDR3 length is 15 residues. The CDR3 nucleotides are TGTGCCAGCAGCTTACGACAGTCAAGCTCCTACGAGCAGTACTTC. It specifies CASSLRQSSSYEQYF.

This CDR3 is CASSSSSRGNQPQHF. CDR3 bases: TGTGCCAGCAGTTCCTCGTCCCGAGGCAATCAGCCCCAGCATTTT. V and J are TRBV6-5 and TRBJ1-5; D is undetermined. This CDR3 has 15 residues. The V and J ends lost 4 bases and 2 bases respectively, with 12 bases between them. Germline V gene data show CDR1 as MNHEY and CDR2 as SVGAGI.

The chain employs TRBV7-9 and TRBJ1-5, with TRBD1 as a possible D gene (5 bases). The CDR3 is 13 residues long. In germline, CDR1 is SEHNR, CDR2 FQNEAQ (reference sequence). Trimming shortened V by 5 bases and J by 5 bases, and 10 bases separated the two germline ends. The CDR3 DNA reads as TGTGCCAGCAGCCCCCAGGGTGATCAGCCCCAGCATTTT. It is translated as CASSPQGDQPQHF.

This rearrangement joins TRBV9 to TRBJ2-1; D may be TRBD2 (6 bases). V lost 5 bases, J lost 6 bases, and 15 bases lay in between. The CDR3 spans 14 residues. Per germline, CDR1 SGDLS and CDR2 YYNGEE. This chain's CDR3 is CASSGLGGPNEQFF. The CDR3 nucleotides are TGTGCCAGCAGTGGTCTGGGGGGTCCCAATGAGCAGTTCTTC.